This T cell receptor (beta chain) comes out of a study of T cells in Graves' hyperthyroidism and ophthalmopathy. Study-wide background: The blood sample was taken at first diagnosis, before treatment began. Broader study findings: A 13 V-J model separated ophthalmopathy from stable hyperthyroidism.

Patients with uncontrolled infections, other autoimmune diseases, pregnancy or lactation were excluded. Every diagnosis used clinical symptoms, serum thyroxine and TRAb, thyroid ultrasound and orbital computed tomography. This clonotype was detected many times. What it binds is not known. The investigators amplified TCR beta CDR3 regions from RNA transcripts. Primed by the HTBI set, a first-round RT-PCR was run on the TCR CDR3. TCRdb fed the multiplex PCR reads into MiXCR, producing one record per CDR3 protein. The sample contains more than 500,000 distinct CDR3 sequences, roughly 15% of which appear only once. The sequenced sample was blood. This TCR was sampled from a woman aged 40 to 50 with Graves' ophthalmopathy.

CDR3 sequence reads: CASTLEGIAGANVLTF. CDR3 bases: TGTGCCAGCACCTTAGAGGGGATCGCTGGGGCCAACGTCCTGACTTTC. This chain joins TRBV28 and TRBJ2-6; D is tentatively TRBD1 or TRBD2 (5 bases each). V lost 7 bases and J 2 bases, leaving 15 bases between the germline ends. Germline loops: CDR1 MDHEN, CDR2 SYDVKM. This CDR3 has 16 amino acids.